This TCR beta chain was found in a study of shared clonotypes between healthy human individuals. Study at large: Each donor's CD4 naive and CD4 memory cells filled three plates apiece, CD8 naive two, and CD8 memory one.

In the CD4+ fraction, cells were divided into CD45RA+ naive and CD45RA-negative memory subsets. The method was immunoSEQ multiplex PCR; TCRdb's version includes in-frame clones alone and lacks a portion of them. The table lists around 1.6 million clones, around 98% of them singletons, with about 0.45% in the top ten. The CDR3 covers 15 residues. V was clipped by 5 bases and J by 5 bases, with 19 bases between them. Germline V lookup: CDR1 SGHTA, CDR2 FQGNSA. The chain uses TRBV7-2 and TRBJ2-7; D is unresolved. This clonotype was obtained from a man under 40 in good health. The specimen was naive CD4+ T cells sorted from blood. This sample's subset: CD45RA+ positively selected. CDR3 loop: CASSPTSRVDHEQYF. CDR3 bases: TGTGCCAGCAGCCCCACGTCAAGGGTTGACCACGAGCAGTACTTC.